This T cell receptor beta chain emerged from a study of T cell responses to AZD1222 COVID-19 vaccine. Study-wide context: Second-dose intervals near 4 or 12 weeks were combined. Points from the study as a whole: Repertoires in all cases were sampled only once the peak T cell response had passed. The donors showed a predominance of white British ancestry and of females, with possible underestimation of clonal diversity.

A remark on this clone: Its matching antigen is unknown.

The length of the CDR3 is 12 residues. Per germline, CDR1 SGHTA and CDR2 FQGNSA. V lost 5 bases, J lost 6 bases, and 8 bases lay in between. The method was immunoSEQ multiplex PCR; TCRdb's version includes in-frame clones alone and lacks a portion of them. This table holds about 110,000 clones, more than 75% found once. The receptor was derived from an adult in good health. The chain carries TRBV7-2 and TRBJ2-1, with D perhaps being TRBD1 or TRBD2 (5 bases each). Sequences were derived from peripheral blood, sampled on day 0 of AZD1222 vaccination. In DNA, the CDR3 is TGTGCCAGCAGCACGGGGCTCAATGAGCAGTTCTTC. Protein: CASSTGLNEQFF.